This passage covers 14 T cell receptor beta chains from one sample sequenced in a study of cytotoxic CD8 clonotypes in ibrutinib-treated CLL. Sequenced by immunoSEQ multiplex PCR; TCRdb stores in-frame clones only, minus some. The data contain about 310,000 clones, 70% to 80% of them singletons. The material was PBMCs, obtained before ibrutinib treatment. These receptors were obtained from a human donor with chronic lymphocytic leukemia.

The chain has TRBV5-6 and TRBJ1-1; D uncertain. V gave up 4 bases and J gave up 0 bases, with 13 bases separating them. CDR3 length equals 15 residues. CDR1 is SGHDT, CDR2 YYEEEE, per germline. In DNA, the CDR3 is TGTGCCAGCAGCCCGTTGACACTCATGAACACTGAAGCTTTCTTT. Translated: CASSPLTLMNTEAFF.

The chain links TRBV29-1 to TRBJ2-1; perhaps TRBD1 as D (6 bases). V dropped 4 bases and J dropped 7 bases, with 20 bases sitting between them. Germline V gene sequence: CDR1 SQVTM, CDR2 ANQGSEA. This CDR3 contains 15 residues. The CDR3 is CSVVSRLARGNEQFF. In DNA, the CDR3 is TGCAGCGTTGTATCAAGGCTAGCAAGGGGGAATGAGCAGTTCTTC.

The genes are TRBV19 and TRBJ2-5, with 7 bases that match TRBD1. CDR3 length: 17 residues. Germline V CDR1 and CDR2: LNHDA, SQIVND (reference sequence). The junction had 18 bases not matched to a gene; V was cut back by 11 bases and J by 0 bases. CDR3 protein: CALTGPLVGPYQETQYF. In nucleotides, the CDR3 is TGTGCCCTGACAGGGCCTCTGGTGGGACCGTACCAAGAGACCCAGTACTTC.

The V and J genes are TRBV5-4 and TRBJ2-5; 7 nucleotides align to TRBD2. The CDR3 is 15 residues long. Per the germline V gene, CDR1 is SGHNT and CDR2 is YYREEE (reference sequence). The ends lost 5 bases at V and 2 bases at J; junction bases unmatched: 9. The CDR3 bases are TGTGCCAGCAGACCAAGACTAGCAGATCAAGAGACCCAGTACTTC. Protein: CASRPRLADQETQYF.

This chain uses TRBV6-5 with TRBJ1-5; the match to TRBD1 covers 7 bases. J was trimmed by 6 bases and V by 5 bases; bases with no gene match: 10. The germline V gene encodes CDR1 MNHEY and CDR2 SVGAGI. There are 15 residues in the CDR3. In DNA, the CDR3 is TGTGCCAGCAGTCAACGGACAGGCTCGGGTCAGCCCCAGCATTTT. Protein: CASSQRTGSGQPQHF.

The chain joins TRBV18 to TRBJ1-2; D remains unclear. Germline lookup yields CDR1 KGHSH and CDR2 LQKENI. With 5 bases removed from V and 6 bases from J, the gap between germline ends came to 7 bases. The CDR3 is 11 residues long. The CDR3 loop is CASSELDGYTF. The DNA of the CDR3 is TGTGCCAGCTCAGAATTGGATGGCTACACCTTC.

V usage is TRBV28 and J usage is TRBJ1-1; 8 nucleotides line up with TRBD1. This CDR3 comprises 16 residues. V gave up 2 bases and J gave up 4 bases; unmatched junction bases: 9. Germline V CDR1 and CDR2: MDHEN, SYDVKM. The CDR3 DNA sequence: TGTGCCAGCAGTTTAGGACAGGGTACTTGGGGCACTGAAGCTTTCTTT. The encoded protein is CASSLGQGTWGTEAFF.

This chain uses TRBV5-1 with TRBJ2-2; 9 bases match TRBD2. This CDR3 spans 14 amino acids. Germline CDR1 and CDR2: SGHRS and YFSETQ. Losses at the gene ends were 2 bases for V and 6 bases for J; bases not matched to a gene: 2. The CDR3 sequence is CASSLGGRAGELFF. The CDR3 nucleotides are TGCGCCAGCAGCTTAGGCGGGAGGGCCGGGGAGCTGTTTTTT.

The chain is built from TRBV6-5 and TRBJ1-3; no firm D call. CDR1 is MNHEY, CDR2 SVGAGI, per germline. CDR3 length equals 16 residues. Trimming removed 0 bases at V and 2 bases at J, with 11 bases between. DNA of the CDR3: TGTGCCAGCAGTTACTCGTTTGCGAAGGCTGGAAACACCATATATTTT. It is translated as CASSYSFAKAGNTIYF.

This chain connects TRBV15 to TRBJ2-3; TRBD1 is a possible D gene (6 bases). Deletions cut 0 bases from V and 5 bases from J, with 9 bases between. CDR1 is LNHNV, CDR2 YYDKDF, per germline (reference sequence). The CDR3 extends over 14 amino acids. This CDR3 reads CATSRDGGIDTQYF. As DNA, the CDR3 is TGTGCCACCAGCAGAGATGGGGGCATAGATACGCAGTATTTT.

The gene calls are TRBV27 and TRBJ2-1; 7 nucleotides align to TRBD1. The CDR3 is 12 amino acids. Germline CDR1 and CDR2: MNHEY and SMNVEV (reference sequence). J gave up 12 bases and V 5 bases, and 7 bases lay outside the gene matches. CDR3 protein: CASSDRVLVQFF. CDR3 bases: TGTGCCAGCAGTGACAGGGTCTTGGTGCAGTTCTTC.

CDR3 loop: CASSLVWGGLYEQYF. The DNA of the CDR3 is TGCGCCAGCAGCTTGGTGTGGGGAGGGCTGTACGAGCAGTACTTC. The V and J genes are TRBV5-1 and TRBJ2-7; 7 bases are a match to TRBD2. CDR3 length: 15 residues. V lost 0 bases and J lost 4; bases outside the gene matches: 7. Germline-derived CDR1 and CDR2 are SGHRS and YFSETQ.

The chain joins TRBV27 to TRBJ2-3; D is uncertain. The CDR3 spans 16 residues. Between the trimmed V and J ends, which lost 5 bases and 0 bases, there was a span of 15 bases. CDR1 and CDR2 from the germline V gene are MNHEY and SMNVEV (reference sequence). CDR3: CASSKTEQASTDTQYF. In nucleotides, the CDR3 is TGTGCCAGCAGTAAGACGGAGCAAGCTAGCACAGATACGCAGTATTTT.

The J gene is TRBJ2-7, the V gene TRBV2; D is unclear. The CDR3 is made up of 14 amino acids. Germline CDR1 reads SNHLY; CDR2 reads FYNNEI. The V gene lost 4 bases and the J gene lost 2 bases, with 12 bases spanning the gap. CDR3 coding DNA: TGTGCCAGCAGTGCTAGGCTCATCGCCTACGAGCAGTACTTC. It encodes CASSARLIAYEQYF.